This TCR beta chain comes out of a study of T cells in Graves' hyperthyroidism and ophthalmopathy. The study's findings and limits: Most clonotypes expanded in thyroid above 0.001 were likewise present in blood.

RNA transcripts provided the source from which TCR beta CDR3 regions were amplified. The TCR CDR3 first-round RT-PCR relied on the HTBI primer set. TCRdb processed the multiplex PCR reads anew with MiXCR; each CDR3 protein has one entry. The sample has some 600,000 distinct CDR3 sequences, roughly 13% seen once. This CDR3 region has 10 residues. The V gene's germline CDR1 is DFQATT and CDR2 SNEGSKA (reference sequence). V was shortened by 7 bases and J by 3 bases, with 7 bases between the two germline ends. Orbital computed tomography, thyroid ultrasound, serum thyroxine and TRAb, and clinical symptoms together informed the diagnoses. Details on this clonotype: No antigen is known for it.

The rearrangement joins TRBV20-1 to TRBJ2-7, with no clear D. This TCR was sampled from a woman younger than 45 with Graves' hyperthyroidism that later progressed to Graves' ophthalmopathy. Sequenced input: blood. CDR3 DNA: TGCAGTGTCTTCGGCTACGAGCAGTACTTC. It is translated as CSVFGYEQYF.